Shown below are 25 T cell receptor beta chains from a single sample sequenced in a study of blood T cell repertoires in COVID-19. This table comes from immunoSEQ multiplex PCR, and its TCRdb copy is limited to in-frame clones, with some not included. The sample has approximately 350,000 clones, 70% to 90% seen once. The sequenced material came from peripheral blood. These receptors all stem from a man aged 35 to 55 with acute or convalescent COVID-19.

The chain has TRBV19 and TRBJ2-7, with a tentative D call TRBD1 (6 bases). CDR3 length equals 13 residues. CDR1 is LNHDA and CDR2 is SQIVND in the germline V gene (reference sequence). The ends were cut back, 5 bases at V and 2 bases at J, with 10 bases in the middle. This chain's CDR3 is CASSQDRTYEQYF. In DNA form, the CDR3 reads TGTGCCAGTAGTCAAGACAGGACCTACGAGCAGTACTTC.

This clone was detected only once. The chain uses TRBV19 and TRBJ2-3; D is possibly TRBD2 (6 bases). The germline CDR1 and CDR2 sequences are LNHDA and SQIVND (reference sequence). The CDR3 runs 16 residues. V was cut by 5 bases and J by 6 bases, with 21 bases left in between. The CDR3 sequence is CASSDTGRGLEDTQYF. In DNA, the CDR3 is TGTGCCAGTAGTGACACGGGAAGGGGACTTGAGGATACGCAGTATTTT.

This sequence joins TRBV4-1 and TRBJ2-1, with D unclear. V lost 4 bases, J lost 6 bases, and 10 bases lay in between. Germline V gives CDR1 MGHRA, CDR2 YSYEKL. This CDR3 comprises 13 residues. CDR3 DNA sequence: TGCGCCAGCAGCCCTCTGACTGGCAATGAGCAGTTCTTC. Protein sequence: CASSPLTGNEQFF.

V is TRBV5-1 and J is TRBJ2-7; D not resolved. The CDR3 totals 14 residues. CDR1 and CDR2 from the germline V gene are SGHRS and YFSETQ. V lost 4 bases and J 5 bases, leaving 16 bases between the germline ends. The CDR3 bases are TGCGCCAGCAGCCTCAACACTGGGCTCCACGAGCAGTACTTC. Translation gives CASSLNTGLHEQYF.

This chain links TRBV6-2 or TRBV6-3 with TRBJ2-3, with TRBD2 identical over 10 bases. Germline-derived CDR1 and CDR2 are MNHEY and SVGEGT. V gave up 5 bases and J gave up 3 bases; unmatched junction bases: 2. This CDR3 is built from 14 residues. This chain's CDR3 is CASSGLAATDTQYF. The CDR3, as DNA: TGTGCCAGCAGTGGACTAGCGGCGACAGATACGCAGTATTTT.

This clone was counted only a few times. The chain carries TRBV19 and TRBJ2-3; 9 bases are a match to TRBD1. Germline CDR1 and CDR2: LNHDA and SQIVND (reference sequence). The J segment lost 5 bases and the V segment lost 9 bases, leaving 6 bases of the junction unmatched. The CDR3 is made up of 13 amino acids. The CDR3 DNA reads TGTGCCAGCGCCACAGGGGGCGTAGATACGCAGTATTTT. Amino acid sequence: CASATGGVDTQYF.

The V gene is TRBV5-4, the J gene TRBJ1-4, with 7 bases identical to TRBD1. Per germline, CDR1 SGHNT and CDR2 YYREEE (reference sequence). Trimming at V came to 3 bases and at J to 6 bases, leaving 5 bases not matched to a gene. The CDR3 extends over 14 amino acids. DNA for the CDR3: TGTGCCAGCAGCTCCGGGACAGATTATGAAAAACTGTTTTTT. Protein sequence: CASSSGTDYEKLFF.

In regard to this clone: Other DNA sequences within the sample encode an identical CDR3. The gene calls are TRBV6-5 and TRBJ2-7, with TRBD2 identical over 9 bases. The CDR3 consists of 14 residues. Trimming removed 5 bases from V and 4 bases from J; junction bases left unmatched: 6. Germline values: CDR1 MNHEY, CDR2 SVGAGI. CDR3 loop: CASSRGLADYEQYF. The CDR3 nucleotides read TGTGCCAGCAGTCGGGGACTAGCAGATTACGAGCAGTACTTC.

The V gene is TRBV3-1 (or the pseudogene TRBV3-2), the J gene TRBJ2-5; 8 nucleotides line up with TRBD2. The CDR3 is 16 amino acids. Germline V gene sequence: CDR1 LGHDT, CDR2 YNNKEL (reference sequence). V trimming: 1 base; J trimming: 0 bases; junction bases outside the gene matches: 4. The CDR3 reads CASSQVREGYQETQYF. In DNA, the CDR3 is TGTGCCAGCAGCCAAGTACGGGAGGGGTACCAAGAGACCCAGTACTTC.

The V and J genes are TRBV28 and TRBJ1-2; D is possibly TRBD1 (6 bases). The CDR3 has 16 amino acids. Per germline, CDR1 MDHEN and CDR2 SYDVKM. The V and J ends lost 1 base and 1 base respectively, with 13 bases between them. This chain's CDR3 is CASSLSYRVINYGYTF. The CDR3 region has the DNA TGTGCCAGCAGTTTATCTTACAGGGTGATTAACTATGGCTACACCTTC.

The V and J genes are TRBV6-6 and TRBJ1-1, with D maybe TRBD1 (6 bases). The CDR3 loop spans 15 amino acids. Germline V lookup: CDR1 MNHNY, CDR2 SVGAGI (reference sequence). V was pared by 4 bases and J by 1 base, with 13 bases between. The CDR3 coding sequence is TGTGCCAGCAGTTTTAGCAGGACAGAGAACACTGAAGCTTTCTTT. Its translation is CASSFSRTENTEAFF.

The genes are TRBV3-1 (or the pseudogene TRBV3-2) and TRBJ2-3; 8 bases are shared with TRBD2. This CDR3 region has 14 residues. Unmatched junction bases numbered 5, after V lost 4 bases and J lost 5 bases. In germline, CDR1 is LGHDT, CDR2 YNNKEL (reference sequence). Here the CDR3 reads CASSRAGAVDTQYF. The DNA for the CDR3 is TGTGCCAGCAGCCGAGCGGGGGCCGTAGATACGCAGTATTTT.

This clone appeared a single time. This chain links TRBV5-6 with TRBJ2-7; 7 nucleotides align to TRBD1. V dropped 1 base and J dropped 3; count of bases not matched to a gene: 16. Germline CDR1 SGHDT, CDR2 YYEEEE. CDR3 size: 18 residues. The CDR3 DNA reads TGTGCCAGCAGCTTGTACCGTATCAACTCGGGACAGATCTACGAGCAGTACTTC. Protein product: CASSLYRINSGQIYEQYF.

The chain links TRBV9 to TRBJ2-1; 8 bases map to TRBD2. This CDR3 comprises 16 residues. Germline CDR1 SGDLS, CDR2 YYNGEE. The V gene end was trimmed by 5 bases and the J gene end by 4 bases; junction bases not matched to a gene: 11. The chain's CDR3 is CASSPTAGGSYNEQFF. The CDR3 coding sequence is TGTGCCAGCAGTCCCACCGCGGGAGGAAGTTACAATGAGCAGTTCTTC.

The V call is TRBV30, the J call TRBJ2-2, with 9 bases identical to TRBD1. The CDR3 totals 16 residues. The V gene end was trimmed by 2 bases and the J gene end by 7 bases; junction bases not matched to a gene: 11. CDR1 is GTSNPN and CDR2 is SVGIG in the germline V gene (reference sequence). DNA of the CDR3: TGTGCCTGGAGTCCCATTTGGGGACAGGGCTTCGGGGAGCTGTTTTTT. Its protein product is CAWSPIWGQGFGELFF.

The chain combines TRBV21-1 with TRBJ1-2; the table assigns TRBD1, which was not confirmed against the DNA. TRBV21-1 is reported as a pseudogene. The length of the CDR3 is 14 residues. Here the CDR3 reads CASSEQTGWHGYTF. CDR3 sequence (DNA): TGTGCCAGCAGCGAACAGACAGGGTGGCATGGCTACACCTTC.

The chain combines TRBV12-3 or TRBV12-4 with TRBJ1-2, with 8 bases aligning to TRBD1. The length of the CDR3 is 13 residues. The V segment lost 4 bases and the J segment 4 bases; nucleotides outside the gene matches: 2. The CDR3 DNA reads as TGTGCCAGCAGTTGGGGACAGGCCTATGGCTACACCTTC. It encodes CASSWGQAYGYTF.

The gene calls are TRBV7-9 and TRBJ2-2; 10 nucleotides align to TRBD1. V gave up 2 bases and J gave up 7 bases; unmatched junction bases: 7. The CDR3 consists of 16 residues. Germline-derived CDR1 and CDR2 are SEHNR and FQNEAQ (reference sequence). CDR3: CASSLLDRGRSGELFF. CDR3 nucleotides: TGTGCCAGCAGCTTACTAGACAGGGGGCGAAGCGGGGAGCTGTTTTTT.

The DNA of the CDR3 is TGTGCCATCAGTGGAGACTCTGGGGCCAACGTCCTGACTTTC. This translates into CAISGDSGANVLTF. The J gene is TRBJ2-6, the V gene TRBV10-3; D is ambiguous. The CDR3 totals 14 residues. The V gene lost 4 bases and the J gene lost 0 bases, with 4 bases spanning the gap. In germline, CDR1 is ENHRY, CDR2 SYGVKD.

The CDR3 coding sequence is TGTGCCAGCAGCCAATCGGGTAGCGGCTACGAGCAGTACTTC. It is translated as CASSQSGSGYEQYF. V and J are TRBV4-2 and TRBJ2-7; possible D gene TRBD2, 6 bases. The V end lost 2 bases, the J end lost 3 bases, and 11 bases lay between the germline ends. Looked up from germline, CDR1 is LGHNA and CDR2 is YNFKEQ. The length of the CDR3 is 14 residues.

This clone occurred once. J is TRBJ2-1 and V is TRBV27, with 7 bases aligning to TRBD2. Unmatched junction bases numbered 13, after V lost 6 bases and J lost 8 bases. The V gene's germline CDR1 is MNHEY and CDR2 SMNVEV (reference sequence). This CDR3 is built from 15 residues. The CDR3 is CASSLRWGGMDEQFF. CDR3 in DNA: TGTGCCAGCAGCCTTAGGTGGGGGGGGATGGATGAGCAGTTCTTC.

V and J are TRBV7-9 and TRBJ1-1; possibly TRBD1 for D (5 bases). Trimming stripped 5 bases from V and 1 base from J, with 14 bases between. Germline CDR1 is SEHNR and CDR2 is FQNEAQ (reference sequence). This CDR3 spans 15 amino acids. Here the CDR3 reads CASSGRGGKNTEAFF. The CDR3 bases are TGTGCCAGCAGCGGTAGGGGCGGAAAGAACACTGAAGCTTTCTTT.

This clone was observed a single time. This chain joins TRBV19 and TRBJ2-5; 10 bases map to TRBD1. The CDR3 sequence is 14 residues long. V gave up 9 bases and J gave up 2 bases; unmatched junction bases: 6. Germline V gene data show CDR1 as LNHDA and CDR2 as SQIVND (reference sequence). The CDR3 reads CASAMGQGQETQYF. The CDR3 coding sequence is TGTGCCAGCGCAATGGGACAGGGGCAAGAGACCCAGTACTTC.

The genes are TRBV6-5 and TRBJ1-1; the D gene is possibly TRBD1 (5 bases). CDR3 size: 14 residues. CDR1 and CDR2 from the germline V gene are MNHEY and SVGAGI. The V gene lost 5 bases and the J gene lost 4 bases, with 14 bases spanning the gap. The CDR3 is CASSRGDGSTEAFF. Here the CDR3 DNA reads TGTGCCAGCAGTCGGGGGGATGGGAGCACTGAAGCTTTCTTT.

The J gene is TRBJ1-5, the V gene TRBV5-4; 8 bases map to TRBD1. V was clipped by 4 bases and J by 2 bases; unmatched bases: 2. The germline V gene has CDR1 SGHNT and CDR2 YYREEE (reference sequence). There are 14 residues in the CDR3. CDR3 protein: CASSPDRGNQPQHF. CDR3 DNA: TGTGCCAGCAGCCCGGACAGGGGCAATCAGCCCCAGCATTTT.